Below are 17 T cell receptor beta chains sequenced from a single sample in a study of OX40 agonist ivuxolimab in advanced cancers. TCRdb's copy holds only in-frame clones and misses some; the assay was immunoSEQ multiplex PCR. The data hold 50,000 or so clones, with around 80% observed a single time. Here the sequenced sample was CD4+ or CD8+ T cells sorted from blood, taken in a trial of the OX40 agonist ivuxolimab. Receptors originate from an adult with an advanced solid tumor such as melanoma, head and neck, liver or kidney cancer.

The chain employs TRBV10-1 and TRBJ2-2; D perhaps matches TRBD2 (6 bases). Trimming took 0 bases from V and 4 from J, leaving 9 bases between them. CDR3 length equals 15 residues. From germline, CDR1 is WNHNN and CDR2 SYGVQD (reference sequence). This chain's CDR3 is CASSESIGGTGELFF. The CDR3 bases are TGCGCCAGCAGTGAGTCGATCGGGGGCACCGGGGAGCTGTTTTTT.

By sample share, this clone is large. The chain recombines TRBV20-1 with TRBJ1-1; D is undetermined. The CDR3 totals 11 residues. V was trimmed by 5 bases and J by 8 bases, leaving 12 bases between them. Germline V lookup: CDR1 DFQATT, CDR2 SNEGSKA (reference sequence). The CDR3 nucleotides are TGCAGTGCTTCGAATGGTAGGGAAGCTTTCTTT. Translation: CSASNGREAFF.

J is TRBJ1-6 and V is TRBV2; no clear D gene. Germline V gives CDR1 SNHLY, CDR2 FYNNEI. Trimming took 0 bases from V and 9 from J, leaving 3 bases between them. The CDR3 is 12 residues long. This chain's CDR3 is CASSEAGSPLHF. The CDR3 coding sequence is TGTGCCAGCAGTGAAGCAGGTTCACCCCTCCACTTT.

This clone was observed once. The chain recombines TRBV5-5 with TRBJ1-1, with D unclear. Trimming left V 2 bases short and J 5 bases short, with 10 bases between. The CDR3 covers 13 residues. CDR1 and CDR2 from the germline V gene are SGHKS and YYEKEE (reference sequence). The CDR3 reads CASSFSEETEAFF. The CDR3, as DNA: TGTGCCAGCAGCTTCTCAGAGGAGACTGAAGCTTTCTTT.

The chain uses TRBV28 and TRBJ2-3, with 7 bases matching TRBD1. Germline V gene sequence: CDR1 MDHEN, CDR2 SYDVKM. V trimming: 2 bases; J trimming: 1 base; junction bases outside the gene matches: 9. The CDR3 is 17 residues long. This chain's CDR3 is CASSLSWAQGGTDTQYF. The CDR3 nucleotides are TGTGCCAGCAGTTTAAGCTGGGCGCAGGGGGGCACAGATACGCAGTATTTT.

The chain uses TRBV27 and TRBJ2-7, with TRBD2 matching over 12 bases. The CDR3 contains 13 residues. Trimming cost V 5 bases and J 12 bases; bases outside gene matches: 8. Germline loops: CDR1 MNHEY, CDR2 SMNVEV (reference sequence). The CDR3, as DNA: TGTGCCAGCAGTGCCACTAGCGGGAGGATGTCGTACTTC. Translating it yields CASSATSGRMSYF.

This clone appeared a single time. The chain is built from TRBV10-1 and TRBJ2-3; D possibly corresponds to TRBD2 (6 bases). Trimming removed 4 bases from V and 0 bases from J, with 11 bases in between. This CDR3 has 15 residues. CDR1 and CDR2 from the germline V gene are WNHNN and SYGVQD (reference sequence). Written as DNA, the CDR3 is TGCGCCAGCAGTGGGTATGGGGGGAGCACAGATACGCAGTATTTT. It encodes CASSGYGGSTDTQYF.

This sequence joins TRBV18 and TRBJ1-5, with TRBD1 matching over 8 bases. Germline CDR1 and CDR2: KGHSH and LQKENI. Unmatched junction bases numbered 13, after V lost 4 bases and J lost 5 bases. There are 17 residues in the CDR3. DNA of the CDR3: TGTGCCAGCTCACTTACCCGGACAGGGCGGACGCATCAGCCCCAGCATTTT. It translates to CASSLTRTGRTHQPQHF.

The V call is TRBV2, the J call TRBJ1-1, with D perhaps matching TRBD1 (6 bases). This CDR3 has 16 residues. The germline gives CDR1 SNHLY, CDR2 FYNNEI. Trimming took off 1 base at V and 3 bases at J, with 15 bases between the two ends. CDR3 sequence: CASSEVGGEGDTEAFF. For the CDR3, the DNA is TGTGCCAGCAGTGAAGTTGGAGGGGAGGGGGACACTGAAGCTTTCTTT.

This clone was counted once. CDR3: CASSDLASSTDTQYF. CDR3 nucleotides: TGCGCCAGCAGCGACCTAGCGTCTAGCACAGATACGCAGTATTTT. This chain joins TRBV5-1 and TRBJ2-3; a weak D match, TRBD2 (6 bases). CDR3 size: 15 residues. V shed 4 bases and J shed 0 bases, with 12 bases lying between them. CDR1 is SGHRS and CDR2 is YFSETQ in the germline V gene.

The chain combines TRBV6-5 with TRBJ1-2; D is unresolved. CDR3 size: 15 residues. The germline V gene has CDR1 MNHEY and CDR2 SVGAGI. V gave up 5 bases and J gave up 6 bases, with 19 bases separating them. This chain's CDR3 is CASSRNRNPIDGYTF. Written as DNA, the CDR3 is TGTGCCAGCAGTAGGAATCGAAATCCTATCGATGGCTACACCTTC.

The J gene is TRBJ2-3, the V gene TRBV5-1; D may correspond to TRBD1 or TRBD2 (5 bases each). The CDR3 covers 14 residues. The germline CDR1 and CDR2 sequences are SGHRS and YFSETQ. V lost 0 bases to trimming and J lost 6 bases, with 11 bases between them. CDR3 nucleotides: TGCGCCAGCAGCTTGGTGCAGGGAGCGGATACGCAGTATTTT. This encodes CASSLVQGADTQYF.

The chain combines TRBV5-4 with TRBJ2-5; the match to TRBD2 covers 13 bases. Germline trimming cut 5 bases from V and 5 bases from J; bases unmatched to any gene: 12. Germline CDR1 and CDR2: SGHNT and YYREEE (reference sequence). CDR3 length: 17 residues. The CDR3 DNA follows: TGTGCCAGCAGAGCCGGGACTAGCGGGGCTTCCGGGGAGACCCAGTACTTC. Residues: CASRAGTSGASGETQYF.

The V and J genes are TRBV7-9 and TRBJ2-1, with TRBD1 identical over 8 bases. Germline V gene data show CDR1 as SEHNR and CDR2 as FQNEAQ (reference sequence). The CDR3 loop spans 16 amino acids. V shed 1 base and J 8 bases; nucleotides not matched to a gene: 10. CDR3 bases: TGTGCCAGCAGCTTAGATGGGTGGACAGGGTTTGATGAGCAGTTCTTC. Translating it yields CASSLDGWTGFDEQFF.

Written as DNA, the CDR3 is TGTGCCAGCAACAGGGCAGATACGCAGTATTTT. Translated: CASNRADTQYF. The rearrangement uses TRBV5-6 and TRBJ2-3, with D tentatively TRBD1 (6 bases). Germline V lookup: CDR1 SGHDT, CDR2 YYEEEE. The CDR3 is 11 amino acids. V was cut by 6 bases and J by 4 bases, with 6 bases left in between. The full variable domain, in which reference TRBV5-6 and TRBJ2-3 provide the parts outside the CDR3, is DAGVTQSPTHLIKTRGQQVTLRCSPKSGHDTVSWYQQALGQGPQFIFQYYEEEERQRGNFPDRFSGHQFPNYSSELNVNALLLGDSALYLCASNRADTQYFGPGTRLTVL.

The V call is TRBV6-5, the J call TRBJ2-3; the match to TRBD2 covers 7 bases. The ends lost 4 bases at V and 1 base at J; junction bases unmatched: 5. This CDR3 region has 15 residues. Germline CDR1 reads MNHEY; CDR2 reads SVGAGI. DNA for the CDR3: TGTGCCAGCAGTTCGACACGGGAGGGCACAGATACGCAGTATTTT. As protein: CASSSTREGTDTQYF.

The chain joins TRBV7-8 to TRBJ1-5; 8 bases align to TRBD1. Germline assignment: CDR1 SGHVS and CDR2 FQNEAQ. This CDR3 comprises 15 residues. The V gene end was trimmed by 1 base and the J gene end by 4 bases; junction bases not matched to a gene: 3. CDR3 DNA sequence: TGTGCCAGCAGCTTAGACAGGGGGACTAATCAGCCCCAGCATTTT. This gives the protein CASSLDRGTNQPQHF.